Described below is a single T cell receptor beta chain sequence and its context. Clones were sequenced by immunoSEQ multiplex PCR, and TCRdb holds only the in-frame ones, with some missing. This sample has about 36,000 clones; 80% to 85% occur once, and the top ten carry around 1.6%. The data derive from a study of blood T cell repertoires in COVID-19. This CDR3 is 14 amino acids long. Between the trimmed V and J ends, which lost 3 bases and 4 bases, there was a span of 12 bases. Germline loops: CDR1 LNHNV, CDR2 YYDKDF (reference sequence). The chain employs TRBV15 and TRBJ1-2; D remains ambiguous. The sequencing input was peripheral blood. The clonotype originates from a man in his fifties or sixties with COVID-19, enrolled during active disease. CDR3 region: CATSSTRGTYGYTF. DNA of the CDR3: TGTGCCACCAGCAGCACACGGGGTACCTATGGCTACACCTTC.